This T cell receptor (beta chain) was recovered during a study of identical twins. Germline V gene lookup returns CDR1 SGHDN and CDR2 FVKESK. This CDR3 has 15 amino acids. V shed 2 bases and J shed 0 bases, with 10 bases lying between them. TCRdb independently ran MiXCR on the 5' RACE reads; one entry per CDR3 protein. The profile covers 1.5 million to 2 million distinct CDR3 sequences, with roughly a third appearing a single time and approximately 0.25% taken by the ten largest. The sample consisted of cord blood. This clonotype was sampled from a newborn girl in good health. The rearrangement joins TRBV14 to TRBJ1-1; D unclear. For the CDR3, the DNA is TGTGCCAGCAGCCAAAGGTCGCTTATGAACACTGAAGCTTTCTTT. Translating it yields CASSQRSLMNTEAFF.